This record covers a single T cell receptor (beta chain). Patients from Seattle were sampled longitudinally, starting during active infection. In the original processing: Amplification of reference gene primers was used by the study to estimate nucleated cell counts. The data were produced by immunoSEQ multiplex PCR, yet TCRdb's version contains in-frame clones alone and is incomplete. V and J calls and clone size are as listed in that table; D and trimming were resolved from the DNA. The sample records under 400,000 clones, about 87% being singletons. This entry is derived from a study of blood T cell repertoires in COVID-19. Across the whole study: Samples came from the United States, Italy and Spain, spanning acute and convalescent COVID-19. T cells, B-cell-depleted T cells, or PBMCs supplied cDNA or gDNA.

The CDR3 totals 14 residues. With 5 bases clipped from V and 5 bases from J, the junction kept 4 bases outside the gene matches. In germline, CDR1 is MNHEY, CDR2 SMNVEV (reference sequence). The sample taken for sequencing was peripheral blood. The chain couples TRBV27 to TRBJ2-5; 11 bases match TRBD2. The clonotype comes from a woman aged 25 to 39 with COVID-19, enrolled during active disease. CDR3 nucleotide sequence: TGTGCCAGCAGTCGGACTAGCGGGTTGGAGACCCAGTACTTC. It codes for CASSRTSGLETQYF.